This T cell receptor (beta chain) is from a study of shared clonotypes between healthy human individuals. Profiling relied on immunoSEQ multiplex PCR, and the TCRdb table lists in-frame clones only, not all of them. The sample records fewer than 2.5 million clones, over 85% being singletons. There were no recent acute infections or vaccinations among the donors, who were healthy HIV-negative adults. The investigators split CD4+ cells into a CD45RA+ naive subset and a CD45RA-negative memory subset. The CDR3 consists of 14 residues. Per germline, CDR1 MDHEN and CDR2 SYDVKM. V lost 3 bases, J lost 4 bases, and 10 bases lay in between.

The receptor comes from a man aged 18 to 29 in good health. Some clones in this sample may be carry-over from other donors' samples. The sequencing sample was made of naive CD4+ T cells from PBMCs. Subset in this sample: CD45RA+ positively selected. The gene calls are TRBV28 and TRBJ1-3, with D hard to call. CDR3 sequence reads: CASSLWVGGNTIYF. The CDR3 bases are TGTGCCAGCAGTTTGTGGGTCGGGGGAAACACCATATATTTT.